One and the same sample provided the 15 T cell receptor beta chains below, sequenced in a study of T-cell memory formation after mild COVID-19. TCRdb reprocessed the 5' RACE reads via MiXCR and lists one record per CDR3 protein. The sample carries 350,000 to 450,000 distinct CDR3 sequences, 24% recorded once. Sample: PBMCs or a T cell subset sorted from them (not recorded which). The receptors were sampled from an adult woman who had mild COVID-19 (a few samples of this study predate the infection). Cell type and time point are not known.

This clonotype was recorded a few times. This sequence joins TRBV11-2 and TRBJ2-3; unclear D gene. The CDR3 spans 12 residues. Per the germline V gene, CDR1 is SGHAT and CDR2 is FQNNGV. V lost 7 bases to trimming and J lost 2 bases, with 7 bases between them. The CDR3 DNA reads TGTGCCAGCAAGCCGGACACAGATACGCAGTATTTT. It specifies CASKPDTDTQYF.

In its sample, this clonotype was seen a few times. The chain uses TRBV3-1 and TRBJ2-2; 9 nucleotides align to TRBD1. Trimming removed 1 base from V and 6 bases from J; junction bases left unmatched: 0. The length of the CDR3 is 14 residues. Germline CDR1 is LGHDT and CDR2 is YNNKEL (reference sequence). The CDR3 DNA sequence: TGTGCCAGCAGCCAAGGACAGGGGGCCGGGGAGCTGTTTTTT. Its translation: CASSQGQGAGELFF.

V and J are TRBV7-3 and TRBJ2-3; D might be TRBD1 or TRBD2, each matching 5 bases. CDR1 is SGHTA and CDR2 is FQGTGA in the germline V gene. The CDR3 is 15 amino acids. Trimming cost V 0 bases and J 2 bases, with 9 bases left between them. Here the CDR3 DNA reads TGTGCCAGCAGCTTAACCCCAGGGACCACAGATACGCAGTATTTT. The encoded protein is CASSLTPGTTDTQYF.

In its sample, this clonotype was seen many times. This chain links TRBV4-2 with TRBJ1-1; no clear D. CDR1 is LGHNA, CDR2 YNFKEQ, per germline. V dropped 2 bases and J dropped 11 bases, with 15 bases sitting between them. CDR3 length equals 13 residues. CDR3 sequence: CASSQTLSLRAFF. CDR3 sequence (DNA): TGTGCCAGCAGCCAAACTCTTTCTCTGCGGGCTTTCTTT.

V gene TRBV6-5 combines with J gene TRBJ2-1; 9 bases fit TRBD1. V shed 6 bases, J shed 10 bases, and the junction held 7 bases outside the gene matches. Germline V gene data show CDR1 as MNHEY and CDR2 as SVGAGI. The CDR3 is made up of 13 amino acids. CDR3 in DNA: TGTGCCAGCAGGGGGACAGGGACGGGAGAGCAGTTCTTC. This encodes CASRGTGTGEQFF.

The V gene is TRBV6-5, the J gene TRBJ1-3; D uncertain. The CDR3 length is 15 residues. Germline V gives CDR1 MNHEY, CDR2 SVGAGI. Trimming pared 4 bases from V and 0 bases from J, leaving 10 bases between. This CDR3 reads CASSSGPFSGNTIYF. In DNA form, the CDR3 reads TGTGCCAGCAGTTCGGGTCCATTCTCTGGAAACACCATATATTTT.

This clonotype was counted between two and nine times. The chain links TRBV29-1 to TRBJ2-5; no reliable D call. This CDR3 has 13 residues. The germline gives CDR1 SQVTM, CDR2 ANQGSEA. The V and J ends lost 1 base and 4 bases respectively, with 10 bases between them. CDR3: CSVEVTWGETQYF. The CDR3 DNA is TGCAGCGTTGAAGTGACGTGGGGAGAGACCCAGTACTTC.

This clonotype was picked up a small number of times. The rearrangement uses TRBV12-3 or TRBV12-4 and TRBJ1-2; 8 nucleotides align to TRBD1. The CDR3 has 14 amino acids. V shed 6 bases, J shed 7 bases, and the junction held 10 bases outside the gene matches. CDR3 residues: CASSDTGGVGGYTF. CDR3 DNA: TGTGCCAGCAGCGACACAGGGGGTGTGGGTGGCTACACCTTC.

This clonotype was detected a few times. The rearrangement joins TRBV24-1 to TRBJ2-7, with 7 bases matching TRBD1. The J segment lost 2 bases and the V segment lost 7 bases, leaving 7 bases of the junction unmatched. The CDR3 contains 14 residues. CDR1 is KGHDR, CDR2 SFDVKD, per germline. CDR3 protein: CATRLGTETYEQYF. The CDR3 nucleotides read TGTGCCACCAGGTTGGGGACAGAGACCTACGAGCAGTACTTC.

J is TRBJ1-2 and V is TRBV6-6, with 9 bases aligning to TRBD1. This CDR3 spans 16 amino acids. From germline, CDR1 is MNHNY and CDR2 SVGAGI (reference sequence). The ends lost 0 bases at V and 6 bases at J; junction bases unmatched: 8. CDR3 protein: CASSYSVLQGANGYTF. CDR3 DNA: TGTGCCAGCAGTTACTCGGTCCTACAGGGGGCTAATGGCTACACCTTC.

This chain's CDR3 is CASSLGSIYNEQFF. In DNA, the CDR3 is TGCGCCAGCAGCTTGGGGAGCATTTACAATGAGCAGTTCTTC. This chain uses TRBV5-1 with TRBJ2-1; D is ambiguous. CDR1 and CDR2 from the germline V gene are SGHRS and YFSETQ. Trimming left V 0 bases short and J 4 bases short, with 8 bases between. This CDR3 is 14 amino acids long.

This sequence joins TRBV7-2 and TRBJ1-4; D perhaps matches TRBD1 (6 bases). In germline, CDR1 is SGHTA, CDR2 FQGNSA. The CDR3 runs 16 residues. Trimming took off 3 bases at V and 5 bases at J, with 16 bases between the two ends. The CDR3 sequence: CASSFAGQPGNEKLFF. CDR3 nucleotide sequence: TGTGCCAGCAGCTTCGCTGGACAGCCGGGAAATGAAAAACTGTTTTTT. Full variable domain (remainder filled in from reference TRBV7-2 and TRBJ1-4): GAGVSQSPSNKVTEKGKDVELRCDPISGHTALYWYRQSLGQGLEFLIYFQGNSAPDKSGLPSDRFSAERTGGSVSTLTIQRTQQEDSAVYLCASSFAGQPGNEKLFFGSGTQLSVL.

The sample holds a few counts of this clonotype. The chain carries TRBV7-9 and TRBJ2-7; the match to TRBD2 covers 7 bases. The CDR3 covers 14 residues. The germline CDR1 and CDR2 sequences are SEHNR and FQNEAQ (reference sequence). After removal of 5 bases from V and 3 bases from J, the junction contained 7 bases not matched to a gene. For the CDR3, the DNA is TGTGCCAGCAGCCCCCCACGGGGGGACTACGAGCAGTACTTC. It is translated as CASSPPRGDYEQYF.

This clonotype came up many times. The chain has TRBV6-5 and TRBJ2-4; D call uncertain. Trimming took 0 bases from V and 6 from J, leaving 15 bases between them. The CDR3 sequence is 16 residues long. Germline loops: CDR1 MNHEY, CDR2 SVGAGI. CDR3 loop: CASSYSIGPTINIQYF. CDR3 nucleotide sequence: TGTGCCAGCAGTTACTCGATAGGCCCAACAATAAACATTCAGTACTTC.

CDR3 loop: CASSPQGGDQPQHF. The CDR3 nucleotides read TGTGCCAGCAGTCCACAGGGGGGAGATCAGCCCCAGCATTTT. The genes are TRBV6-2 or TRBV6-3 and TRBJ1-5; 8 bases align to TRBD1. With 5 bases clipped from V and 5 bases from J, the junction kept 5 bases outside the gene matches. CDR3 length: 14 amino acids. Germline CDR1 reads MNHEY; CDR2 reads SVGEGT.